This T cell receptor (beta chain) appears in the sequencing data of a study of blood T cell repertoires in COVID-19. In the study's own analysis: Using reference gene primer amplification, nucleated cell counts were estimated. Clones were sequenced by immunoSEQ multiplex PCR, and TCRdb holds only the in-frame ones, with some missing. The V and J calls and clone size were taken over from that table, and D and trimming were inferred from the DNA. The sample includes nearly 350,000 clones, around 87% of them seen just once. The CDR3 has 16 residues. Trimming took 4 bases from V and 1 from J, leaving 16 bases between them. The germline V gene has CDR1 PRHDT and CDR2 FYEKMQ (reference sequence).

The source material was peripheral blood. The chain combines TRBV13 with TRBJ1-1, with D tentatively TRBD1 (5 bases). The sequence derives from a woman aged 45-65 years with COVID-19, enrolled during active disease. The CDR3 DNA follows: TGTGCCAGCAGCTCCGCGGTAGAGACAGCGAACACTGAAGCTTTCTTT. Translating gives CASSSAVETANTEAFF.